This T cell receptor beta chain came from a study of vaccination effects on CD4 cells after COVID-19. At the level of the study: All participants had two doses of either the BNT162b2 or mRNA-1273 vaccine.

The protocol was immunoSEQ multiplex PCR, while the TCRdb copy is restricted to in-frame clones and leaves out a portion. The sample lists 62,000 or so clones; about four fifths were seen once. Regarding this clone: Antigen unknown.

With the ViraFEST assay, the study expanded antigen-specific CD4+ T cells using viral peptide pools, then sequenced them. Researchers isolated CD4+ T cells once about 11 days of culture had elapsed. Having tested negative for nucleocapsid antibodies, the vaccine recipients showed no prior SARS-CoV-2 infection. Each well held 1.5 million to 2 million PBMC cultured with 8.5 to 10 ug/ml peptides and around 11 IU/ml IL-2. Study-level points and caveats: Infection-derived and vaccine-derived clones contracted markedly late after vaccination. Healthy vaccine recipients' vaccine-induced clones were almost all SARS-CoV-2 mono-reactive.

The TCR sequence derives from a human donor who received a COVID-19 vaccine. Here the sequenced sample was CD4+ T cells from PBMCs cultured with SARS-CoV-2 spike peptides, taken before COVID-19 vaccination.

CDR3 sequence: CATRTGEYGYTF. CDR3 nucleotides: TGTGCCACCCGGACAGGGGAGTATGGCTACACCTTC. This rearrangement joins TRBV6-5 to TRBJ1-2, with 9 bases that match TRBD1. The J segment lost 5 bases and the V segment lost 10 bases, leaving 5 bases of the junction unmatched. Germline CDR1 and CDR2: MNHEY and SVGAGI. CDR3 size: 12 residues.